This TCR beta chain was observed in a study of shared clonotypes between healthy human individuals. Study-level background: The people who gave samples were a couple of women and a few men aged 18 to 49. Findings and limits, study-wide: Apart from blood, nothing was sampled; tissue repertoires likely differ. The donor pool, a small one, limited the genetic and exposure-history diversity represented.

To note about this clone: The antigen is undetermined.

CDR3 size: 13 residues. Germline V lookup: CDR1 MNHEY, CDR2 SMNVEV (reference sequence). The V end was cut by 7 bases, the J end by 4 bases, with 13 bases between. Naive-designated CD8 cells lacked CD45RO, were positively enriched for CCR7, and omitted terminally differentiated effector memory CD45RA+ cells. In the source study's methods: In the immunoSEQ data, sequences were junction-only and lacked quality scores, so filtering differed. Clones were sequenced by immunoSEQ multiplex PCR, and TCRdb holds only the in-frame ones, with some missing. D and trimming come from the DNA, and the V and J calls and clone size come from that table. The table records about 680,000 clones, about 90% of them present only once.

The source of this sequence is a man aged 25 to 45 in good health. This chain links TRBV27 with TRBJ1-2; D may be TRBD1 (5 bases). The sequenced sample was naive CD8+ T cells sorted from blood. CDR3 nucleotides: TGTGCCAGCACGGGTGGGGCCGGCTATGGCTACACCTTC. Its translation is CASTGGAGYGYTF.